A selection of T cell receptor beta chains follows, all from one sample in a study of cytomegalovirus exposure and HLA in healthy donors. Assay used: immunoSEQ multiplex PCR; TCRdb lists only in-frame clones, some missing. The repertoire holds tens of thousands of clones, with 85% to 95% as singletons. Sequencing input: PBMCs. These receptor sequences come from a man aged 18-30 years in good health and CMV-seronegative. Each CDR3 is given without its conserved first and last residue.

>TRBV7-9
ASSLAQGNTEAF
>TRBV18
ASSPPRGNEQY
>TRBV5-6
ASSLGLAGGTQY
>TRBV7-2
ASSFSGSPDTQY
>TRBV11-3
ASSLGAVAEAF
>TRBV27
ASSLDMTLYNEQF
>TRBV28
ASGLTGGNYEQF
>TRBV4-2
ASSQEMTGEETQY
>TRBV18
ASSLLEGYEQF
>TRBV11-2
ASSLTASDTQY
>TRBV4-1
ASSHMVTGSITGDEQY
>TRBV12-5
ASGPGQLAGNTIY
>TRBV28
ASSLRQPPYEQY
>TRBV11-3
ASSLGGWDRKKTNEKLF
>TRBV11-2
ASSARQGPNTEAF
>TRBV4-1
ASSQRGGLRYNEQF
>TRBV7-2
ASSSSYQPGLTSYEQY
>TRBV4-1
ASSHQIRDNTDTQY
>TRBV19
ASSTATDLNTEAF
>TRBV28
ASSTSSTDTQY
>TRBV9
ASSPGQGNDYGYT
>TRBV9
ASSAGLTYEQY
>TRBV4-2
ATSRTPNEKLF
>TRBV27
ASSLARLGGVAEAF
>TRBV27
ASSSLAGGKRDEQF
>TRBV28
ASRFTGARLRTEAF
>TRBV5-5
ASRTTGANVLT
>TRBV5-6
ASSLYQNYGYT
>TRBV12-5
ASGLGLAGTDTQY
>TRBV28
ASTQTGTVNTEAF
>TRBV6-5
ASRLDRSNTGELF
>TRBV6-5
ASRPHAGGNYGYT
>TRBV11-2
ASSLGPATNSPLH
>TRBV4-2
ASSRDPGGTNYGYT
>TRBV7-2
ASSKGLSDQPQH
>TRBV11-2
ASSLVSVEETQY
>TRBV13
ASSLGGFNRDYEQY
>TRBV30
AWSPPGLAGGPTYNEQF
>TRBV28
ASSSSYPTGGVNYGYT
>TRBV5-1
ASSGGDRVDYEQY
>TRBV7-3
ASSLTADQPQH
>TRBV2
ASRGLAGVADTQY
>TRBV2
ASSALAVPSSYNEQF
>TRBV7-8
ASSRTRLAPTDTQY
>TRBV7-2
ASSQTGDEQY
>TRBV15
ATSRDRGSLTGELF
>TRBV4-2
ASSQESESNQPQH
>TRBV5-1
ASSPGTSSPGEQF
>TRBV11-2
ASSLALAVLEQY
>TRBV7-2
ASTLMGQGYYEQY
>TRBV6-5
ASQTSGRAWEQY
>TRBV4-1
ASSQGSSTGELF
>TRBV19
ASSIEGTSATYEQY
>TRBV5-1
ASSSGTSIHEQF
>TRBV2
ASTPTNYGYT